Following are 17 T cell receptor beta chains from one sample sequenced in a study of identical twins. From the 5' RACE reads, TCRdb called clonotypes with MiXCR, one entry per CDR3 protein. The data contain 690,000 or so distinct CDR3 sequences, roughly 8% of them singletons. The same sample was also studied in work on yellow fever vaccine responses in identical twins.

Sequenced input: PBMCs. These receptors all come from a woman younger than 30 in good health.

The chain has TRBV4-2 and TRBJ1-1; no clear D gene. This CDR3 is 14 amino acids long. V lost 1 base and J 4 bases, leaving 10 bases between the germline ends. Germline V CDR1 and CDR2: LGHNA, YNFKEQ. The CDR3, as DNA: TGTGCCAGCAGCCAAGGGCAAAGTCCCACTGAAGCTTTCTTT. It yields the protein CASSQGQSPTEAFF.

This clonotype was counted many times. The genes are TRBV12-3 or TRBV12-4 and TRBJ1-6; 7 bases are a match to TRBD1. The CDR3 consists of 15 residues. Trimming at V came to 4 bases and at J to 7 bases, leaving 7 bases not matched to a gene. The CDR3 DNA follows: TGTGCCAGCAGTTCCCGGACAGGAGCAAATTCACCCCTCCACTTT. It is translated as CASSSRTGANSPLHF.

This clonotype occurred a few times. The genes are TRBV7-9 and TRBJ2-5; D call uncertain. Germline CDR1 is SEHNR and CDR2 is FQNEAQ (reference sequence). The CDR3 length is 14 residues. The V end was cut by 1 base, the J end by 1 base, with 7 bases between. As DNA, the CDR3 is TGTGCCAGCAGCTTAGAGACACCCCAAGAGACCCAGTACTTC. It specifies CASSLETPQETQYF. The full variable domain, rest sourced from reference TRBV7-9 and TRBJ2-5, is DTGVSQNPRHKITKRGQNVTFRCDPISEHNRLYWYRQTLGQGPEFLTYFQNEAQLEKSRLLSDRFSAERPKGSFSTLEIQRTEQGDSAMYLCASSLETPQETQYFGPGTRLLVL.

This clonotype appeared a few times. This chain joins TRBV7-6 and TRBJ2-5, with D possibly TRBD2 on 5 matching bases. Per the germline V gene, CDR1 is SGHVS and CDR2 is FNYEAQ. This CDR3 region has 14 residues. The V end lost 1 base, the J end lost 4 bases, and 10 bases lay between the germline ends. CDR3 bases: TGTGCCAGCAGCTTAGTCGCGGGTACAGAGACCCAGTACTTC. Translation gives CASSLVAGTETQYF.

This clonotype came up a few times. The rearrangement uses TRBV10-3 and TRBJ2-5; D gene uncertain. Germline CDR1 and CDR2: ENHRY and SYGVKD. This CDR3 contains 11 residues. Trimming shortened V by 2 bases and J by 2 bases, and 0 bases separated the two germline ends. The DNA for the CDR3 is TGTGCCATCAGTGAGCAAGAGACCCAGTACTTC. Its translation is CAISEQETQYF.

The chain links TRBV7-2 to TRBJ1-4, with a tentative D call TRBD1 (5 bases). CDR1 and CDR2 (germline): SGHTA, FQGNSA. CDR3 length equals 15 residues. The V end was cut by 1 base, the J end by 10 bases, with 16 bases between. CDR3 in amino acids: CASSLDSGLVGKLFF. The CDR3, as DNA: TGTGCCAGCAGCTTAGACTCAGGGTTAGTGGGAAAACTGTTTTTT.

J is TRBJ2-2 and V is TRBV12-3 or TRBV12-4, with 7 nucleotides matching TRBD1. Germline trimming cut 5 bases from V and 2 bases from J; bases unmatched to any gene: 11. The CDR3 length is 17 residues. The CDR3 DNA reads TGTGCCAGCAGTCACGGACAGGACTTGATAAACACCGGGGAGCTGTTTTTT. Protein: CASSHGQDLINTGELFF.

This clonotype was counted only a few times. J is TRBJ2-7 and V is TRBV4-2, with D unclear. CDR3 length: 15 amino acids. From germline, CDR1 is LGHNA and CDR2 YNFKEQ. Trimming took 0 bases from V and 1 from J, leaving 10 bases between them. The CDR3, as DNA: TGTGCCAGCAGCCAAGAAACCTGGTTATCCTACGAGCAGTACTTC. This encodes CASSQETWLSYEQYF.

The chain has TRBV9 and TRBJ2-7, with D hard to call. V gave up 4 bases and J gave up 2 bases, with 16 bases separating them. CDR3 length equals 15 residues. Germline V CDR1 and CDR2: SGDLS, YYNGEE. CDR3 in DNA: TGTGCCAGCAGCTCGACATCTAACCCCACCTACGAGCAGTACTTC. As protein: CASSSTSNPTYEQYF. The full variable domain, completed using reference TRBV9 and TRBJ2-7, is DSGVTQTPKHLITATGQRVTLRCSPRSGDLSVYWYQQSLDQGLQFLIQYYNGEERAKGNILERFSAQQFPDLHSELNLSSLELGDSALYFCASSSTSNPTYEQYFGPGTRLTVT.

This clonotype has a count of ten or more. This rearrangement joins TRBV12-3 or TRBV12-4 to TRBJ2-2; perhaps TRBD1 as D (5 bases). This CDR3 is 14 amino acids long. V dropped 6 bases and J dropped 6 bases, with 14 bases sitting between them. For the CDR3, the DNA is TGTGCCAGCAGGCACTTCCAGGGTGCCGGGGAGCTGTTTTTT. It is translated as CASRHFQGAGELFF.

This sequence joins TRBV25-1 and TRBJ1-6; TRBD1 matches 7 bases. The ends lost 5 bases at V and 3 bases at J; junction bases unmatched: 4. The germline V gene has CDR1 MGHDK and CDR2 SYGVNS. The CDR3 covers 15 residues. The CDR3 reads CASSFGDSYNSPLHF. In DNA form, the CDR3 reads TGTGCCAGCAGTTTCGGGGACAGCTATAATTCACCCCTCCACTTT.

This clonotype was detected a few times. The V call is TRBV6-4, the J call TRBJ2-1; D is possibly TRBD2 (6 bases). The germline CDR1 and CDR2 sequences are MRHNA and SNTAGT. The CDR3 loop spans 13 amino acids. The V end lost 3 bases, the J end lost 6 bases, and 9 bases lay between the germline ends. The DNA for the CDR3 is TGTGCCAGCAGTGAGATTAGCGGCAATGAGCAGTTCTTC. It is translated as CASSEISGNEQFF.

This clonotype was observed a few times. The V gene is TRBV12-3 or TRBV12-4, the J gene TRBJ1-4; D gene unclear. The ends were cut back, 5 bases at V and 7 bases at J, with 14 bases in the middle. This CDR3 has 14 residues. The CDR3 is CASSLLPRSEKLFF. As DNA, the CDR3 is TGTGCCAGCAGTCTCCTCCCACGCAGTGAAAAACTGTTTTTT.

A few counts support this clonotype. The chain employs TRBV11-2 and TRBJ2-6; TRBD2 matches at 13 bases. There are 18 residues in the CDR3. Unmatched junction bases numbered 3, after V lost 4 bases and J lost 0 bases. Germline V gene sequence: CDR1 SGHAT, CDR2 FQNNGV. CDR3: CASSYRTSGSSGANVLTF. The CDR3 DNA is TGTGCCAGCAGCTACCGGACTAGCGGGAGCTCTGGGGCCAACGTCCTGACTTTC.

As for this clonotype: Being one base from a much bigger clone, this may be a read error. The genes are TRBV29-1 and TRBJ2-7; TRBD2 matches at 13 bases. CDR1 SQVTM and CDR2 ANQGSEA come from the germline V gene. The CDR3 length is 17 residues. The CDR3 protein is CSVEGLAGGLSSHEQYF. DNA for the CDR3: TGCAGCGTTGAAGGACTAGCGGGAGGCTTGAGCTCCCACGAGCAGTACTTC.

This clonotype was recorded many times. V and J are TRBV12-3 or TRBV12-4 and TRBJ2-3; 10 bases map to TRBD1. After removal of 5 bases from V and 2 bases from J, the junction contained 4 bases not matched to a gene. CDR3 length equals 15 residues. CDR3 bases: TGTGCCAGCAGTACCGGACAGGGGGTCACAGATACGCAGTATTTT. Translating gives CASSTGQGVTDTQYF.

This sequence joins TRBV10-3 and TRBJ1-2; 10 positions agree with TRBD1. V lost 0 bases and J lost 9; bases outside the gene matches: 4. This CDR3 has 14 amino acids. Germline CDR1 reads ENHRY; CDR2 reads SYGVKD. The CDR3, as DNA: TGTGCCATCAGTGAGTCTCGGGACAGGGGTAGCTACACCTTC. It specifies CAISESRDRGSYTF.